The clone carrying this TCR beta chain is a singleton in its sample. Its antigen remains unidentified. The source of the sample is a study of cytomegalovirus exposure and HLA in healthy donors. Across the whole study: Across 300 to 400 genotyped donors, approximately 80% landed in the Caucasian-associated ancestry cluster. Study-wide points: Presence/absence comparisons presumed near-even sequencing depth among donors. Listed as cytomegalovirus-associated were roughly 180 TCR beta chains.

Primers: 60 Vbeta forward and 13 Jbeta reverse. In the authors' methods: The count from a later analysis was some 80 million unique TCR beta chains, around 10 million of them shared. TCRdb's table, derived via immunoSEQ multiplex PCR, lists solely in-frame clones and lacks some. That table gives V, J and clone size, and the DNA gave D and trimming. Here the sample spans 150,000 or so clones, around 75% being singletons. The germline CDR1 and CDR2 sequences are MNHEY and SMNVEV (reference sequence). The V end was cut by 7 bases, the J end by 5 bases, with 14 bases between. This CDR3 is built from 13 residues.

This chain connects TRBV27 to TRBJ1-1; a weak D match, TRBD1 (5 bases). This TCR derives from a man between 18 and 29 years old in good health and CMV-seropositive. Sequenced material: PBMCs. The CDR3 nucleotides read TGTGCCAGCATTGGGGGGAAGGGAACTGAAGCTTTCTTT. Encoded protein: CASIGGKGTEAFF.